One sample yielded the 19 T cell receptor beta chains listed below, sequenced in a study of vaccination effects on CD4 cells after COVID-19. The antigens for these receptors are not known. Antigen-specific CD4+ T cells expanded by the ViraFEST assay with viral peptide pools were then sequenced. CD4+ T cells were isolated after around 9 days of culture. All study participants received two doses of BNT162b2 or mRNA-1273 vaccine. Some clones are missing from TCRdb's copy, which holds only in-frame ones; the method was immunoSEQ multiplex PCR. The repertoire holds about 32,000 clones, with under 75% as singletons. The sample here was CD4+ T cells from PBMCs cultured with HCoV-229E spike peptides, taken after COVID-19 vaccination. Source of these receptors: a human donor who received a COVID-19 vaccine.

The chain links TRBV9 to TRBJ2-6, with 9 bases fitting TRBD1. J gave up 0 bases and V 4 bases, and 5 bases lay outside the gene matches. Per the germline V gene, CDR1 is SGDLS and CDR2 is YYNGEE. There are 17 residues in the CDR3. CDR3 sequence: CASSRGTGISGANVLTF. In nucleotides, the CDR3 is TGTGCCAGCAGCAGGGGGACAGGGATCTCTGGGGCCAACGTCCTGACTTTC.

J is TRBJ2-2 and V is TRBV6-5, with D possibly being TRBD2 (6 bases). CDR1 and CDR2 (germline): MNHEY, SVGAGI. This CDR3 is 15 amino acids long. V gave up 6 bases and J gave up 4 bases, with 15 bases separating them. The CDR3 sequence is CASSGRDLSTGELFF. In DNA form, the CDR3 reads TGTGCCAGCAGCGGCCGGGACTTGAGCACCGGGGAGCTGTTTTTT.

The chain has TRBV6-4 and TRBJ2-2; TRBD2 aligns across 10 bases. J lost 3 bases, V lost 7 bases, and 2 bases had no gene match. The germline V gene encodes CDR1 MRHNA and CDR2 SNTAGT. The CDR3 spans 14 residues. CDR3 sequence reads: CASKTSGDTGELFF. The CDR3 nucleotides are TGTGCCAGCAAAACTAGCGGGGACACCGGGGAGCTGTTTTTT.

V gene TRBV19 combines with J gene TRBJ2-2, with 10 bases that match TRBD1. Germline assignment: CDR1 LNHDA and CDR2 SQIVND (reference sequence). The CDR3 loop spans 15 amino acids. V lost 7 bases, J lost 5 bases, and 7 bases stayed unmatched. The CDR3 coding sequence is TGTGCCAGTACGTTCGCGGACAGGGGGACCGGGGAGCTGTTTTTT. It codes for CASTFADRGTGELFF.

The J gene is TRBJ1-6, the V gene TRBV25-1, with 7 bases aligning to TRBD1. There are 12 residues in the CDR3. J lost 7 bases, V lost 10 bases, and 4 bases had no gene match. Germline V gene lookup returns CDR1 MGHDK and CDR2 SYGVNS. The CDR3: CATGQANSPLHF. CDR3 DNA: TGTGCCACCGGACAGGCGAATTCACCCCTCCACTTT.

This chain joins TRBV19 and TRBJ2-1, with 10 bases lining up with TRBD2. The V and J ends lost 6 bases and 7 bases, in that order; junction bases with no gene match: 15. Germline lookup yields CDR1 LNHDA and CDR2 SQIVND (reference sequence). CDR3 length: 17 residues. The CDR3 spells CASRWGRAGGLTNEQFF. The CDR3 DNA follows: TGTGCCAGTAGATGGGGTAGAGCGGGAGGGCTTACGAATGAGCAGTTCTTC.

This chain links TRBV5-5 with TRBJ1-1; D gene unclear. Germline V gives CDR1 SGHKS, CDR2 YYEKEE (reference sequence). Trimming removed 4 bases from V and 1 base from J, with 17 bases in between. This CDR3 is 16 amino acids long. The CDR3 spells CASSLSPLPTNTEAFF. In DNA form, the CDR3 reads TGTGCCAGCAGCCTATCACCTCTGCCTACGAACACTGAAGCTTTCTTT. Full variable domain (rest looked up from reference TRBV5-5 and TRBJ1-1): DAGVTQSPTHLIKTRGQQVTLRCSPISGHKSVSWYQQVLGQGPQFIFQYYEKEERGRGNFPDRFSARQFPNYSSELNVNALLLGDSALYLCASSLSPLPTNTEAFFGQGTRLTVV.

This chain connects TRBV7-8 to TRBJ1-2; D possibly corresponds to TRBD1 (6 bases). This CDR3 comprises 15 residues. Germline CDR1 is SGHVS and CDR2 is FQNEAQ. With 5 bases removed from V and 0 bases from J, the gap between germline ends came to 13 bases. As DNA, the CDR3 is TGTGCCAGCAGCCTTGACAGGAGATCTAACTATGGCTACACCTTC. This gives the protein CASSLDRRSNYGYTF.

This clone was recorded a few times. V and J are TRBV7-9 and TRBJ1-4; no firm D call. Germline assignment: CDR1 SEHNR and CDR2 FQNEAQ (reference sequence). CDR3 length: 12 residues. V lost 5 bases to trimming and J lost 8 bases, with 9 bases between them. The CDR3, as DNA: TGTGCCAGCAGCGCCAGTGGGGAAAAACTGTTTTTT. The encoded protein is CASSASGEKLFF. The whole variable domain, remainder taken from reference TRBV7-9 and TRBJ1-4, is DTGVSQNPRHKITKRGQNVTFRCDPISEHNRLYWYRQTLGQGPEFLTYFQNEAQLEKSRLLSDRFSAERPKGSFSTLEIQRTEQGDSAMYLCASSASGEKLFFGSGTQLSVL.

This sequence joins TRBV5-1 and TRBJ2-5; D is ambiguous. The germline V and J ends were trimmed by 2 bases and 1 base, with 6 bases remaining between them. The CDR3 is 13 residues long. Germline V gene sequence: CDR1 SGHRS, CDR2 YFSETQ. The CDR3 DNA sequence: TGCGCCAGCAGCTTCGGATTCCAAGAGACCCAGTACTTC. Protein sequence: CASSFGFQETQYF. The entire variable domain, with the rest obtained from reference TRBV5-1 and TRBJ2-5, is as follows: KAGVTQTPRYLIKTRGQQVTLSCSPISGHRSVSWYQQTPGQGLQFLFEYFSETQRNKGNFPGRFSGRQFSNSRSEMNVSTLELGDSALYLCASSFGFQETQYFGPGTRLLVL.

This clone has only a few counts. CDR3 in amino acids: CATSDSVTDNEQFF. The CDR3 nucleotides read TGTGCCACCAGTGACTCTGTCACCGACAATGAGCAGTTCTTC. The chain uses TRBV24-1 and TRBJ2-1, with D uncertain. V was cut by 4 bases and J by 5 bases, with 11 bases left in between. CDR1 is KGHDR, CDR2 SFDVKD, per germline. CDR3 length: 14 amino acids.

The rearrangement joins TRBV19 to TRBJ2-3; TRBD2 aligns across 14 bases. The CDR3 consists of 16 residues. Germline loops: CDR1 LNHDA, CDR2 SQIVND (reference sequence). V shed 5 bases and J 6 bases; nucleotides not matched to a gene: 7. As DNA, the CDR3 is TGTGCCAGTAGTGGGGGACTAGCGGGAGCGGGGGATACGCAGTATTTT. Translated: CASSGGLAGAGDTQYF.

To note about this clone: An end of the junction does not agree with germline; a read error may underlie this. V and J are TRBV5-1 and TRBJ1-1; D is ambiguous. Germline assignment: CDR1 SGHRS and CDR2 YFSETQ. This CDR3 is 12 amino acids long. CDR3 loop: CASSPGPGVGIF. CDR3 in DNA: TGCGCCAGCAGCCCAGGACCTGGGGTTGGGATCTTT.

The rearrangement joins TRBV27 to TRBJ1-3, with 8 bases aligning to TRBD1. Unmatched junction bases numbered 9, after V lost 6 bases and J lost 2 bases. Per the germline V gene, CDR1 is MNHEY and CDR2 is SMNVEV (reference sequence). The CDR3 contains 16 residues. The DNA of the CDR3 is TGTGCCAGCAGCTTGGACGGACAGGGAACTGGAAACACCATATATTTT. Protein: CASSLDGQGTGNTIYF.

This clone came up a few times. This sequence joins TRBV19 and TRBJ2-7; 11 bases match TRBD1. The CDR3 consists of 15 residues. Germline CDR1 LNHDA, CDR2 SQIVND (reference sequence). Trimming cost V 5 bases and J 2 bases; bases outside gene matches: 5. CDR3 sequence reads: CASSDRTGGPYEQYF. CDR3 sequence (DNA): TGTGCCAGTAGTGACCGGACAGGGGGCCCCTACGAGCAGTACTTC.

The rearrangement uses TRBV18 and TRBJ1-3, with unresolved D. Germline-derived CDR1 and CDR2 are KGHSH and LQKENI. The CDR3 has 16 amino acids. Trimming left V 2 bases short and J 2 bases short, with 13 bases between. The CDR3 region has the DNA TGTGCCAGCTCACCAGGAGGCAGCAGAGCTGGAAACACCATATATTTT. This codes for CASSPGGSRAGNTIYF.

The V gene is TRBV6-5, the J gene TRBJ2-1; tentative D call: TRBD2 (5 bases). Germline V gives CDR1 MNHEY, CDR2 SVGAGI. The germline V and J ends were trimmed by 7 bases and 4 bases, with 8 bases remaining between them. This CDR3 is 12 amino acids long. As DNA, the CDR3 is TGTGCCAGCATTCGGGGTTACAATGAGCAGTTCTTC. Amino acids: CASIRGYNEQFF.

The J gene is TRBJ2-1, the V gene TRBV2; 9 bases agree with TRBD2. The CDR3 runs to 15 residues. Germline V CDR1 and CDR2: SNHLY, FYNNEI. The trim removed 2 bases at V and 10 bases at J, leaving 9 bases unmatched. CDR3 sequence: CASSELGGGAREQFF. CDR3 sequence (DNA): TGTGCCAGCAGTGAATTGGGCGGGGGGGCTCGAGAGCAGTTCTTC. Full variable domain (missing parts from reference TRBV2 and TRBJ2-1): EPEVTQTPSHQVTQMGQEVILRCVPISNHLYFYWYRQILGQKVEFLVSFYNNEISEKSEIFDDQFSVERPDGSNFTLKIRSTKLEDSAMYFCASSELGGGAREQFFGPGTRLTVL.

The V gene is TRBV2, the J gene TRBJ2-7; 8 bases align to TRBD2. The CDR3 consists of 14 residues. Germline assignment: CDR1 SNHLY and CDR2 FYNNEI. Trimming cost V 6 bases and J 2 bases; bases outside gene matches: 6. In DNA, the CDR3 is TGTGCCAGCAGAACGGGAGGGACGGCCTACGAGCAGTACTTC. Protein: CASRTGGTAYEQYF.